This T cell receptor beta chain was captured by sequencing in a study of tumor and adjacent non-tumor tissue in lung cancer. The wider study: Histology: about a dozen adenocarcinoma, 2 squamous cell carcinoma, 1 small cell lung cancer. General observations from the study: Tumor TCR diversity, when higher, was linked to shorter survival. Normal lung showed higher cumulative top 100 clone frequency than tumor.

With respect to this clonotype: Its antigen is not identified.

The J segment lost 4 bases and the V segment lost 5 bases, leaving 4 bases of the junction unmatched. The CDR3 has 16 residues. Germline V lookup: CDR1 SEHNR, CDR2 FQNEAQ (reference sequence). This sample's RNA came from whole unsorted tissue. Between August and November 2014, newly diagnosed, chemotherapy-naive lung cancer patients underwent thoracic surgery in China. A modified ARM-PCR protocol with three rounds of nested PCR amplified TCRbeta. TCRdb reprocessed the multiplex PCR reads with MiXCR, giving one entry per CDR3 protein. The sample holds over 110,000 distinct CDR3 sequences, roughly 66% seen once.

Sequenced material: lung tumor tissue. The sequence was obtained from a man between 60 and 70 years old with small cell lung cancer. This chain uses TRBV7-9 with TRBJ2-3; 15 bases match TRBD2. The CDR3: CASSLGLAGGPDTQYF. As DNA, the CDR3 is TGTGCCAGCAGCCTGGGACTAGCGGGAGGTCCAGATACGCAGTATTTT.